The rows below give T cell receptor beta chains drawn from one sample of a study of T-cell memory formation after mild COVID-19. TCRdb redid the calling of the 5' RACE reads with MiXCR, one entry per CDR3 protein. The data show 140,000 or so distinct CDR3 sequences, 14% seen once. The sequencing sample was made of PBMCs or a T cell subset sorted from them (not recorded which). The source is an adult woman who had mild COVID-19 (a few samples of this study predate the infection). Cell type and time point are not known. Each CDR3 is given with its conserved first and last residue. The order of the fields is clone size, J gene, D gene, V gene, CDR3 DNA, CDR3 protein. The D gene is left open where the match is weak. Rows give clone size only sometimes, using once, few, many, or a class for an expanded clone.

>.|TRBJ2-2|.|TRBV27
TGTGCCAGCAGGAGGACAGTGGGCACCGGGGAGCTGTTTTTT
CASRRTVGTGELFF
>.|TRBJ2-5|.|TRBV12-5
TGTGCTAGTGGTTTGGTGGGGGAGGCCCAGTACTTC
CASGLVGEAQYF
>.|TRBJ1-2|TRBD1|TRBV20-1
TGCAGTGCCCGACCCCCCACAGGGGTGTACACTAACTATGGCTACACCTTC
CSARPPTGVYTNYGYTF
>few|TRBJ1-3|.|TRBV7-6
TGTGCCAGCAGCTTAGATAGCCCCGATTTTGGGGGGGCGAGAAACACCATATATTTT
CASSLDSPDFGGARNTIYF
>.|TRBJ2-1|.|TRBV10-3
TGTGCCATCAGTGGGGGGTCGGGTAGATTCAATGAGCAGTTCTTC
CAISGGSGRFNEQFF
>few|TRBJ2-1|TRBD1|TRBV4-3
TGCGCCAGCAGCCAAGATGGGGGACAGGGGGCCCCCTACAATGAGCAGTTCTTC
CASSQDGGQGAPYNEQFF
>.|TRBJ2-1|TRBD2|TRBV3-1
TGTGCCAGCAGCCAAGTGACTAGCGGGATGTATGATGAGCAGTTCTTC
CASSQVTSGMYDEQFF
>.|TRBJ1-1|.|TRBV9
TGTGCCAGCAGCCCAGGGGTATCGGGGTTTTACGACTTGAACACTGAAGCTTTCTTT
CASSPGVSGFYDLNTEAFF
>.|TRBJ1-5|.|TRBV7-8
TGTGCCAGCAGCTTAGCCAGGCGGACTGATCAGCCCCAGCATTTT
CASSLARRTDQPQHF
>few|TRBJ2-3|.|TRBV7-2
TGTGCCAGCAGCTTAAGGAGGGCCCTCCCAGATACGCAGTATTTT
CASSLRRALPDTQYF
>few|TRBJ1-5|TRBD1|TRBV6-1
TGTGCCAGCAGTGACGACAGGGCCAATCAGCCCCAGCATTTT
CASSDDRANQPQHF
>.|TRBJ2-5|.|TRBV7-6
TGTGCCAGCAGCTTATTGGGCGACGAGGAGACCCAGTACTTC
CASSLLGDEETQYF
>few|TRBJ1-1|.|TRBV3-2
TGTGCCAGCAGCCAAGGGCCAGCTTTCTTT
CASSQGPAFF
>.|TRBJ2-3|TRBD2|TRBV7-6
TGTGCCAGCAGCTTATCGGCTCGGCTAGCGGGGGGGCAGGGCACAGATACGCAGTATTTT
CASSLSARLAGGQGTDTQYF
>.|TRBJ2-7|.|TRBV7-8
TGTGCCAGCAGCGCGATAATACGGGGATCTCCCTACGAGCAGTACTTC
CASSAIIRGSPYEQYF
>.|TRBJ2-1|TRBD2|TRBV20-1
TGCAGTGCTCGCGGGACTAGCGGGAGGGTCCATGAGCAGTTCTTC
CSARGTSGRVHEQFF
>.|TRBJ1-1|.|TRBV20-1
TGCAGTGCTTACAGGAACACTGAAGCTTTCTTT
CSAYRNTEAFF
>many|TRBJ1-5|.|TRBV15
TGTGCCACCAGCAGTTCCGTCAGGGGCCCTTACAATCAGCCCCAGCATTTT
CATSSSVRGPYNQPQHF
>few|TRBJ2-7|.|TRBV6-6
TGTGCCAGCAGTTACAGGCCAGGAAATTATCTAGCAGGCGAGCAGTACTTC
CASSYRPGNYLAGEQYF
>few|TRBJ2-5|.|TRBV5-6
TGTGCCAGCAGACTGATGACCTCGTTGTCGGGAGAGACCCAGTACTTC
CASRLMTSLSGETQYF
>.|TRBJ2-1|TRBD2|TRBV5-1
TGCGCCAGCAGCTTGGGACTAGCAGGAGGATCCTACAATGAGCAGTTCTTC
CASSLGLAGGSYNEQFF
>few|TRBJ2-2|TRBD2|TRBV3-1
TGTGCCAGCAGCCAGGGACTAGCGGGCGTCACCGGGGAGCTGTTTTTT
CASSQGLAGVTGELFF
>few|TRBJ2-7|TRBD1|TRBV10-3
TGTGCCATCAGTGTCACAGGGGGCGCGGGTAAGGAGCAGTACTTC
CAISVTGGAGKEQYF
>few|TRBJ2-7|.|TRBV20-1
TGCAGTGCCAGGGGAGGATCCTACGAGCAGTACTTC
CSARGGSYEQYF
>.|TRBJ1-1|TRBD1|TRBV12-3/TRBV12-4
TGTGCCAGCAGTTCCCCCAGGGGGTACACTGAAGCTTTCTTT
CASSSPRGYTEAFF
>.|TRBJ2-5|.|TRBV3-1
TGTGCCAGCAGCCAAGACCGAGGACAGAGAAGAGGGGAGACCCAGTACTTC
CASSQDRGQRRGETQYF
>many|TRBJ2-3|.|TRBV4-2
TGTGCCAGCAGCCTCCTTGGTGGACATTCTGACACAGATACGCAGTATTTT
CASSLLGGHSDTDTQYF
>.|TRBJ1-1|TRBD1|TRBV5-6
TGTGCCATCAGCGCGGACAGGGGGCGAACTGAAGCTTTCTTT
CAISADRGRTEAFF
>.|TRBJ2-2|.|TRBV30
TGTGCCTGGAGTCACACCGGGGAGCTGTTTTTT
CAWSHTGELFF
>few|TRBJ2-1|TRBD2|TRBV5-1
TGCGCCAGCAGCTCGGGACTAGAGCTAGCGGGAGTGGATGAGCAGTTCTTC
CASSSGLELAGVDEQFF
>.|TRBJ2-7|.|TRBV11-1
TGTGCCAGCAGCTTAGCAGGACCCTCCTACGAGCAGTACTTC
CASSLAGPSYEQYF
>few|TRBJ2-1|TRBD2|TRBV30
TGTGCCTGGAGTGAAGGTAGCGGGGGGGCCTTAGGCAATGAGCAGTTCTTC
CAWSEGSGGALGNEQFF
>few|TRBJ2-1|TRBD2|TRBV27
TGTGCCAGCAACACAATGGCTCGGGAGGGCTCCCACAATGAGCAGTTCTTC
CASNTMAREGSHNEQFF
>.|TRBJ1-2|.|TRBV20-1
TGCAGTGCTAGTGACGGGACGCTTGGCTACACCTTC
CSASDGTLGYTF
>.|TRBJ2-5|.|TRBV18
TGTGCCAGCTCGCACACAGCGTACCAAGAGACCCAGTACTTC
CASSHTAYQETQYF
>many|TRBJ2-2|.|TRBV20-1
TGCAGTGCTAGAGAGGGCGGGGAGCTGTTTTTT
CSAREGGELFF
>.|TRBJ2-7|TRBD1|TRBV19
TGTGCCAGTACGAGGACAGGGGAAATCTACGAGCAGTACTTC
CASTRTGEIYEQYF
>.|TRBJ2-1|TRBD2|TRBV20-1
TGCAGTGCTCCAGCGGGAGTGACCTACAATGAGCAGTTCTTC
CSAPAGVTYNEQFF
>.|TRBJ2-7|TRBD1|TRBV6-1
TGTGCCAGCAGTTTGACGACAGGGATCCCCTACGAGCAGTACTTC
CASSLTTGIPYEQYF
>few|TRBJ1-1|.|TRBV15
TGTGCCACCTTTGGGGGGTGGCAGGGTGACACTGAAGCTTTCTTT
CATFGGWQGDTEAFF
>.|TRBJ2-3|TRBD1|TRBV20-1
TGCAGTGCTAGAGACCTGGAGACAGGGACAGATACGCAGTATTTT
CSARDLETGTDTQYF
>few|TRBJ2-3|TRBD1|TRBV20-1
TGCAGTGCTTCCCCTGAGGGGATAGACAGGGAAGTTGGTAGGGATACGCAGTATTTT
CSASPEGIDREVGRDTQYF